This record covers a single TCR beta chain. The data were taken from a study of tumor and adjacent non-tumor tissue in lung cancer. The CDR3 extends over 17 amino acids. With V trimmed by 3 bases and J by 7 bases, 19 bases remained unmatched. The germline gives CDR1 DFQATT, CDR2 SNEGSKA (reference sequence). RNA was extracted from bulk tissue without any cell sorting. A modified ARM-PCR protocol with three rounds of nested PCR amplified TCRbeta. One entry per CDR3 protein results from TCRdb running MiXCR on the multiplex PCR reads. The sample has 120,000 or so distinct CDR3 sequences, about 66% seen once.

This receptor was identified in a man between 25 and 39 years old with non-small cell lung cancer. Source material: lung tumor tissue. This chain connects TRBV20-1 to TRBJ2-3, with TRBD2 identical over 7 bases. The CDR3 protein is CSARSLGGRENCYTQYF. The CDR3 DNA is TGCAGTGCTAGGAGTCTAGGCGGGCGGGAGAATTGTTATACGCAGTATTTT.